The present T cell receptor beta chain was sequenced within a study of blood T cell repertoires in COVID-19 (dated by TCRdb to the early 2020s). Some background on the complete study: The collaborator samples originated in the United States, Italy and Spain and spanned the acute and convalescent phases of COVID-19. The prospective study material was composed of cDNA or gDNA derived from T cells, B-cell-depleted T cells, or PBMCs. Deeply sampled blood TCRbeta repertoires from subjects exposed to, actively infected with, or recovered from COVID-19 were included in the dataset. The repertoires were released in a freely available public database meant as a resource for research on the immune response to SARS-CoV-2. Samples were obtained from the ongoing ImmuneRACE study (first 160 participants) and from some 1,200 subjects provided by 6 global collaborators. A de-identified subject ID, COVID-19 status, age in years and sex were almost always included in the sample metadata. HLA class I and class II types, where available, came from metadata supplied by the sample provider rather than from assay-based typing. On the study overall, not on this receptor specifically: How much clinical and demographic metadata was included differed by source and by participant, and the metadata was provided uncurated.

The collaborating institutions used their own protocols to collect whole blood in K2EDTA tubes. Collaborator samples were shipped for TCRbeta analysis as frozen whole blood, isolated PBMCs, or DNA extracted from either sample type. TCRbeta CDR3 regions were amplified from genomic DNA by means of the immunoSEQ Assay, a bias-controlled multiplex PCR. The original methods were these. Nucleated cell counts per sample were estimated from amplification of reference gene primers within the assay. To quantify the absolute abundance of each unique TCRbeta CDR3 rearrangement, sequence reads were collapsed and filtered. Productive Simpson clonality was computed per sample as the square root of Simpson's diversity index over productive rearrangements. The immuneACCESS repertoire file appears here via TCRdb, limited to in-frame rearrangements. These files lack a portion of the clones; in checked studies, under half of the deficit traces to unresolved V genes, and the cause of the others is not known. The DNA was the basis for D and trimming; V, J and clone size are from that table. In this sample the table shows about 150,000 clones, over 85% of which occur a single time. Of the sample, under 2% is held by the ten largest clones.

A note on this clone: Its binding antigen is unknown. Base-call qualities are not available, and no considerably larger clone is one nucleotide away.

The V and J ends are trimmed by 4 bases and 2 bases, leaving 12 bases between them. Including cysteine and phenylalanine, the CDR3 has 14 amino acids. Of all the DNA, just the CDR3 is kept, 42 bases in frame from base 1. CDR1 and CDR2 (SGHNT, YYREEE) derive from the germline V gene (reference sequence). This receptor was identified in a human donor in a cohort sampled during active COVID-19. What was sequenced was peripheral blood. The sequence joins TRBV5-4 to TRBJ2-5; the best D guess is TRBD2, with 6 bases matching. Here the CDR3 is given as CASSSSGTQETQYF. The DNA reads TGTGCCAGCAGCAGTTCCGGGACTCAAGAGACCCAGTACTTC.